The rows below give T cell receptor beta chains drawn from one sample of a study of T cells in Graves' hyperthyroidism and ophthalmopathy. TCRdb processed the multiplex PCR reads anew with MiXCR; each CDR3 protein has one entry. This sample yields about 500,000 distinct CDR3 sequences, of which over 15% are seen a single time; about 16% belongs to the top ten. Sequenced input: blood. These receptors all come from a woman aged 18-30 years with Graves' ophthalmopathy. The CDR3 runs from the conserved cysteine through the conserved F or W. The order of the fields is J gene, D gene, V gene, clone size, CDR3 protein, CDR3 DNA. A D gene is named only where the DNA matches it firmly. The size field is filled for only some rows; it gives once, few, many or a size class.

J gene: TRBJ1-2; D gene: NA; V gene: TRBV3-1; clone size: many; CDR3 protein: CASSQEGFTFGPTGYTF; CDR3 DNA: TGTGCCAGCAGCCAAGAAGGTTTTACGTTCGGTCCTACTGGCTACACCTTC
J gene: TRBJ1-5; D gene: TRBD1; V gene: TRBV6-1; clone size: many; CDR3 protein: CASSNRGQGNQPQHF; CDR3 DNA: TGTGCCAGCAGCAACCGCGGACAGGGCAATCAGCCCCAGCATTTT
J gene: TRBJ1-2; D gene: TRBD1; V gene: TRBV29-1; clone size: NA; CDR3 protein: CSVEQGVHGYTF; CDR3 DNA: TGCAGCGTTGAACAGGGGGTACATGGCTACACCTTC
J gene: TRBJ2-1; D gene: TRBD2; V gene: TRBV20-1; clone size: NA; CDR3 protein: CSATRESMDEQFF; CDR3 DNA: TGCAGTGCTACGCGGGAGTCTATGGATGAGCAGTTCTTC
J gene: TRBJ1-2; D gene: TRBD1; V gene: TRBV28; clone size: many; CDR3 protein: CASSPAGGFYGYTF; CDR3 DNA: TGTGCCAGCAGTCCCGCAGGGGGTTTTTATGGCTACACCTTC
J gene: TRBJ1-2; D gene: NA; V gene: TRBV28; clone size: NA; CDR3 protein: CAGSSGLPANYGHTF; CDR3 DNA: TGTGCCGGCAGTTCCGGACTACCAGCTAACTATGGCCACACCTTC
J gene: TRBJ1-1; D gene: NA; V gene: TRBV19; clone size: NA; CDR3 protein: CASSISRKYTMNTEAFF; CDR3 DNA: TGTGCCAGTAGTATCAGCAGGAAGTACACCATGAACACTGAAGCTTTCTTT
J gene: TRBJ1-1; D gene: NA; V gene: TRBV3-1; clone size: once; CDR3 protein: CASSSGWAPEAFF; CDR3 DNA: TGTGCCAGCAGCAGTGGATGGGCCCCTGAAGCTTTCTTT
J gene: TRBJ2-5; D gene: TRBD2; V gene: TRBV5-6; clone size: NA; CDR3 protein: CAGSSTGGMIETQYF; CDR3 DNA: TGTGCCGGCAGCTCCACGGGGGGGATGATCGAGACCCAGTACTTC
J gene: TRBJ2-1; D gene: NA; V gene: TRBV7-2; clone size: many; CDR3 protein: CASSSLRSYNEQFF; CDR3 DNA: TGTGCCAGCAGCTCCTTACGCTCCTACAATGAGCAGTTCTTC
J gene: TRBJ2-7; D gene: NA; V gene: TRBV11-2; clone size: many; CDR3 protein: CASSSSDGDVTYEQYF; CDR3 DNA: TGTGCCAGCAGCTCATCCGACGGCGACGTAACCTACGAGCAGTACTTC
J gene: TRBJ2-1; D gene: TRBD2; V gene: TRBV7-3; clone size: few; CDR3 protein: CASSSGLAGGPEQFF; CDR3 DNA: TGTGCCAGCAGCTCAGGACTAGCGGGAGGTCCTGAGCAGTTCTTC
J gene: TRBJ1-2; D gene: TRBD1; V gene: TRBV25-1; clone size: NA; CDR3 protein: CASSSEPRGTYGYTF; CDR3 DNA: TGTGCCAGCAGCAGTGAACCCAGGGGGACCTATGGCTACACCTTC
J gene: TRBJ1-1; D gene: NA; V gene: TRBV6-5; clone size: many; CDR3 protein: CASSYFGGASDTEAFF; CDR3 DNA: TGTGCCAGCAGTTACTTTGGGGGCGCTTCGGACACTGAAGCTTTCTTT
J gene: TRBJ2-2; D gene: NA; V gene: TRBV29-1; clone size: many; CDR3 protein: CSVGLDNTGELFF; CDR3 DNA: TGCAGCGTTGGCCTAGATAACACCGGGGAGCTGTTTTTT
J gene: TRBJ2-7; D gene: TRBD1; V gene: TRBV12-3/TRBV12-4; clone size: many; CDR3 protein: CASSFISTGSGYEQYF; CDR3 DNA: TGTGCCAGCAGTTTCATCTCGACAGGGAGTGGTTACGAGCAGTACTTC
J gene: TRBJ1-2; D gene: TRBD1; V gene: TRBV5-1; clone size: NA; CDR3 protein: CASSYTQGNYGYTF; CDR3 DNA: TGCGCCAGCAGTTACACACAGGGGAACTATGGCTACACCTTC
J gene: TRBJ1-1; D gene: NA; V gene: TRBV6-1; clone size: many; CDR3 protein: CASKGEPFAEAFF; CDR3 DNA: TGTGCCAGCAAAGGGGAACCTTTCGCTGAAGCTTTCTTT
J gene: TRBJ2-7; D gene: NA; V gene: TRBV12-3/TRBV12-4; clone size: many; CDR3 protein: CASSAPRGPLAYEQYF; CDR3 DNA: TGTGCCAGCAGCGCCCCCCGGGGACCGCTAGCCTACGAGCAGTACTTC
J gene: TRBJ2-2; D gene: NA; V gene: TRBV27; clone size: few; CDR3 protein: CASSASGTGELFF; CDR3 DNA: TGTGCCAGCAGTGCCTCAGGGACCGGGGAGCTGTTTTTT
J gene: TRBJ1-5; D gene: NA; V gene: TRBV5-6; clone size: NA; CDR3 protein: CASSFRRGELQPQHF; CDR3 DNA: TGTGCCAGCAGCTTCCGGCGGGGGGAGCTTCAGCCCCAGCATTTT
J gene: TRBJ2-7; D gene: NA; V gene: TRBV7-6; clone size: NA; CDR3 protein: CASSKSETHEQYF; CDR3 DNA: TGTGCCAGCAGCAAGAGCGAGACCCACGAGCAGTACTTC
J gene: TRBJ2-5; D gene: NA; V gene: TRBV7-8; clone size: many; CDR3 protein: CASSLESGGGQETQYF; CDR3 DNA: TGTGCCAGCAGCTTAGAGTCGGGGGGCGGACAAGAGACCCAGTACTTC
J gene: TRBJ1-6; D gene: TRBD1; V gene: TRBV27; clone size: NA; CDR3 protein: CASSFGQGYISPLHF; CDR3 DNA: TGTGCCAGCAGTTTTGGACAGGGTTATATTTCACCCCTCCACTTT
J gene: TRBJ1-3; D gene: NA; V gene: TRBV15; clone size: NA; CDR3 protein: CATSRDLEGGNTIYF; CDR3 DNA: TGTGCCACCAGCAGAGATCTGGAGGGTGGAAACACCATATATTTT
J gene: TRBJ2-7; D gene: TRBD1; V gene: TRBV27; clone size: many; CDR3 protein: CASRPGQDFHEQYF; CDR3 DNA: TGTGCCAGCAGACCCGGACAGGATTTCCACGAGCAGTACTTC